The next 7 T cell receptor beta chains were all read from a single sample in a study of CD8+CD57+ T cells in acquired aplastic anemia. The authors sequenced patients whose flow cytometry had shown CD8+CD57+ cell expansion. Template material for TCR beta VDJ and CDR3 profiling consisted of genomic DNA. TCRdb used MiXCR to reprocess the reads, holding one entry per CDR3 protein. The sample has approximately 98,000 distinct CDR3 sequences, 55% to 70% seen once. The sample consisted of sorted CD4+, CD8+, or CD8+CD57+ T cells (not recorded which) from PBMCs. The origin of the receptors is a human donor with aplastic anemia.

The V and J genes are TRBV6-6 and TRBJ2-5; D remains unclear. The CDR3 is 13 residues long. Germline V gives CDR1 MNHNY, CDR2 SVGAGI (reference sequence). Trimming removed 2 bases at V and 1 base at J, with 5 bases between. CDR3 sequence (DNA): TGTGCCAGCAGTTACCCAAGCCAAGAGACCCAGTACTTC. It encodes CASSYPSQETQYF.

This clonotype appeared a few times. The chain has TRBV9 and TRBJ2-3; D remains ambiguous. The CDR3 is 12 amino acids. From germline, CDR1 is SGDLS and CDR2 YYNGEE. V was clipped by 4 bases and J by 5 bases, with 8 bases between them. The CDR3 spells CASSPLGDTQYF. The CDR3 nucleotides read TGTGCCAGCAGCCCCTTGGGAGATACGCAGTATTTT.

The V call is TRBV24-1, the J call TRBJ1-2, with 7 bases lining up with TRBD1. V gave up 1 base and J gave up 8 bases; unmatched junction bases: 3. CDR3 length equals 13 residues. Germline V lookup: CDR1 KGHDR, CDR2 SFDVKD. For the CDR3, the DNA is TGTGCCACCAGTGATTTAACAGGGGCCGGCTACACCTTC. The encoded protein is CATSDLTGAGYTF.

The chain combines TRBV15 with TRBJ1-2; 10 bases agree with TRBD1. The CDR3 covers 16 residues. Unmatched junction bases numbered 6, after V lost 0 bases and J lost 5 bases. Germline values: CDR1 LNHNV, CDR2 YYDKDF (reference sequence). This chain's CDR3 is CATSRDFSDRGYGYTF. CDR3 in DNA: TGTGCCACCAGCAGAGATTTCTCGGACAGGGGGTATGGCTACACCTTC.

The chain recombines TRBV20-1 with TRBJ1-2, with 10 bases lining up with TRBD1. CDR1 DFQATT and CDR2 SNEGSKA come from the germline V gene (reference sequence). The J segment lost 7 bases and the V segment lost 2 bases, leaving 7 bases of the junction unmatched. CDR3 length: 14 amino acids. As DNA, the CDR3 is TGCAGTGCTAGAACCGACAGGGGGCATAGTGGCTACACCTTC. Its protein product is CSARTDRGHSGYTF.

This clonotype was counted between two and nine times. This sequence joins TRBV12-3 or TRBV12-4 and TRBJ1-6; TRBD1 agrees at 7 bases. The CDR3 sequence is 14 residues long. The trim removed 5 bases at V and 10 bases at J, leaving 8 bases unmatched. This chain's CDR3 is CASSQRQGESPLHF. As DNA, the CDR3 is TGTGCCAGCAGTCAACGACAGGGCGAATCACCCCTCCACTTT.

V is TRBV5-5 and J is TRBJ1-5; no reliable D call. The germline V gene has CDR1 SGHKS and CDR2 YYEKEE (reference sequence). The CDR3 runs 16 residues. Trimming pared 0 bases from V and 1 base from J, leaving 11 bases between. CDR3 region: CASSLGSGGSNQPQHF. CDR3 coding DNA: TGTGCCAGCAGCTTGGGGTCGGGAGGGAGCAATCAGCCCCAGCATTTT.